Sequencing of this TCR beta chain was carried out in a study of long-term antiretroviral therapy in people with HIV. Germline CDR1 reads SGHVS; CDR2 reads FNYEAQ. J gave up 3 bases and V 4 bases, and 4 bases lay outside the gene matches. The CDR3 consists of 15 residues. Survey-level resolution applied to immunoSEQ assay v3.0. TCRdb keeps only in-frame clones here, not all; method: immunoSEQ multiplex PCR. This repertoire shows tens of thousands of clones, 75% to 85% found once; its top ten account for roughly 7%. The clonotype originates from a man aged 35-49 years with HIV. The material was unsorted PBMCs, obtained 0.3 years after starting antiretroviral therapy. This chain links TRBV7-6 with TRBJ2-7, with 12 nucleotides matching TRBD2. CDR3 sequence: CASSSSGLAGYEQYF. The CDR3, as DNA: TGTGCCAGCAGCTCCTCGGGACTAGCGGGCTACGAGCAGTACTTC.